These T cell receptor beta chains were read from a single sample in a study of OX40 agonist ivuxolimab in advanced cancers. Assay: immunoSEQ multiplex PCR; the TCRdb copy retains only in-frame clones and omits some. The repertoire holds roughly 68,000 clones, with around 83% as singletons. Specimen: CD4+ or CD8+ T cells sorted from blood, collected in a trial of the OX40 agonist ivuxolimab. The receptors stem from an adult with an advanced solid tumor such as melanoma, head and neck, liver or kidney cancer. Each CDR3 is given with its conserved first and last residue. The D gene is left open where the match is weak. Clone size appears in some rows only: once, few, many, or a class for an expanded clone.

D gene	clone size	J gene	V gene	CDR3 protein	CDR3 DNA
.	.	TRBJ2-3	TRBV2	CASSEAWEQYF	TGTGCCAGCAGTGAGGCGTGGGAGCAGTATTTT
TRBD1	.	TRBJ2-7	TRBV30	CAWGDGTDYEQYF	TGTGCCTGGGGGGACGGGACAGACTACGAGCAGTACTTC
TRBD1	.	TRBJ1-1	TRBV14	CASSPHRDRSEAFF	TGTGCCAGCAGCCCCCACAGGGACAGGTCTGAAGCTTTCTTT
TRBD1	.	TRBJ1-5	TRBV29-1	CSAGTGGSQPQHF	TGCAGCGCTGGGACAGGGGGCAGTCAGCCCCAGCATTTT
TRBD2	.	TRBJ2-2	TRBV7-2	CASLGLAGGRGELFF	TGTGCCAGCCTGGGACTAGCGGGAGGTCGCGGGGAGCTGTTTTTT
TRBD2	.	TRBJ2-7	TRBV29-1	CSVEVGGGYEQYF	TGCAGCGTTGAGGTGGGGGGAGGGTACGAGCAGTACTTC
TRBD2	.	TRBJ2-1	TRBV30	CAWTRTSNANEQFF	TGTGCCTGGACCCGGACTAGCAATGCGAATGAGCAGTTCTTC
.	.	TRBJ1-1	TRBV4-2	CASSTTDSEAFF	TGTGCCAGCAGCACCACGGACTCTGAAGCTTTCTTT
.	once	TRBJ1-5	TRBV29-1	CSVRQGNNQPQHF	TGCAGCGTGAGGCAGGGAAACAATCAGCCCCAGCATTTT
TRBD2	.	TRBJ2-1	TRBV7-2	CASSLARMTSGDNEQFF	TGTGCCAGCAGCTTAGCGCGGATGACTAGCGGGGACAATGAGCAGTTCTTC
.	.	TRBJ2-4	TRBV27	CASSLSPTPRNIQYF	TGTGCCAGCAGTTTAAGTCCAACCCCTAGGAACATTCAGTACTTC
.	.	TRBJ1-6	TRBV25-1	CASSKGQYNSPLHF	TGTGCCAGCAGTAAAGGACAGTATAATTCACCCCTCCACTTT
.	.	TRBJ2-7	TRBV7-9	CASSRGGYTSSYEQYF	TGTGCCAGCAGCCGAGGAGGTTACACAAGCTCCTACGAGCAGTACTTC
.	few	TRBJ1-5	TRBV28	CASSPGPPEPQHF	TGTGCCAGCAGTCCAGGGCCCCCCGAGCCCCAGCATTTT
.	.	TRBJ2-4	TRBV5-1	CASSLASLAKNIQYF	TGCGCCAGCAGCTTGGCTAGTTTAGCCAAAAACATTCAGTACTTC
.	once	TRBJ1-2	TRBV6-5	CASRAGTSGGYTF	TGTGCCAGCAGAGCCGGGACCTCGGGTGGCTACACCTTC
.	.	TRBJ2-2	TRBV2	CASSVLRETGELFF	TGTGCCAGCAGTGTCTTGAGAGAGACCGGGGAGCTGTTTTTT
.	.	TRBJ1-1	TRBV10-3	CAISESGRTEAFF	TGTGCCATCAGTGAGTCAGGACGGACTGAAGCTTTCTTT
TRBD2	.	TRBJ2-5	TRBV5-1	CASSNPSAGEETQYF	TGCGCCAGCAGCAACCCTAGCGCGGGAGAAGAGACCCAGTACTTC
TRBD1	.	TRBJ1-4	TRBV9	CASSSGQYNEKLFF	TGTGCCAGCAGCTCGGGACAGTATAATGAAAAACTGTTTTTT
TRBD1	.	TRBJ2-7	TRBV18	CASSPETGVDEQYF	TGTGCCAGCTCACCGGAGACAGGGGTGGACGAGCAGTACTTC
TRBD1	.	TRBJ1-5	TRBV7-9	CASSLQGDQPQHF	TGTGCCAGCAGCTTGCAGGGGGACCAGCCCCAGCATTTT
TRBD2	once	TRBJ2-3	TRBV7-2	CASSSRLAGRGTDTQYF	TGTGCCAGCAGCTCGAGACTAGCGGGAAGAGGGACAGATACGCAGTATTTT
.	.	TRBJ2-5	TRBV1	CTSSQGFGETQYF	TGCACCAGCAGCCAAGGTTTTGGGGAGACCCAGTACTTC
.	.	TRBJ1-1	TRBV7-8	CASSPGGGTEAFF	TGTGCCAGCAGCCCCGGGGGTGGCACTGAAGCTTTCTTT
TRBD2	.	TRBJ2-7	TRBV5-4	CASSLPSGRSSYEQYF	TGTGCCAGCAGTTTGCCTAGCGGGAGGAGCTCCTACGAGCAGTACTTC